This T cell receptor (beta chain) was profiled in a study of blood T cells in healthy people across ages (dated by TCRdb to between 2014 and 2017). Broadly, across the study: Template switching captured roughly one uniquely barcoded TCR beta cDNA molecule per two T cells in model experiments. The study measured age-related changes in TCR beta repertoire diversity using deep sequencing normalized with unique cDNA molecular identifiers. The donors were divided into four age groups: young (average approximately 17 years), middle-aged (roughly 40), aged (about 60) and long-lived (more than 75). For two donors (one aged 18 to 30 and one aged 80 or older), the study analyzed two additional independent replicas of 1 million unique cDNA reads from the same blood draw.

Results and caveats for the whole study, not just this receptor: Bulk unsorted PBMC profiling prevented conclusive comparison of naive and antigen-experienced compartments. The percentage of naive T cells measured by flow cytometry correlated strongly with observed TCR beta diversity. Compared with the aged group, the long-lived group had more naive CD4+ T cells, fewer expanded clones and increased TCR diversity, a pattern suggesting age selection. Observed TCR beta diversity per million T cells fell roughly linearly with age, and a significant reduction was already apparent by age around 36. The CMV infection status of donors was not known, potentially confounding age-related changes in expanded clonotypes. Estimates of total diversity based on one million sequenced T cells were regarded as lower bounds and as underestimates.

Systemically healthy Caucasian individuals from Russia, some 36 in total and aged roughly 6 to 90 years, were included as donors. Each donor gave about 10 milliliters of peripheral blood, drawn into EDTA-treated Vacutainer tubes. Ficoll-Paque density-gradient centrifugation was used to isolate PBMCs, with at least 6 million per sample. Trizol reagent was used to extract total RNA from the PBMCs, yielding at least 5.5 micrograms per sample. Naive CD45RAhigh/CD27high T cell percentages were measured by flow cytometry on a PBMC aliquot from every donor. Turning to this clonotype: Which antigen it targets is not known. There are no base qualities to consult, and no much larger clone falls within one base.

CDR1 and CDR2, looked up from the germline V gene, are KGHDR and SFDVKD. The germline V and J ends show losses of 5 bases and 0 bases respectively, and no gene match explains 3 bases of the junction. The CDR3 holds 15 amino acids from the cysteine to the phenylalanine. The kept DNA is CDR3 alone, 45 bases in frame from the first base. Libraries were prepared through 5' RACE. Sequencer: Illumina HiSeq 2500. The second PCR ran for roughly 7 to 11 cycles and used a J-beta primer mix along with a sample-barcoded 5' primer. A unique molecular identifier was introduced onto each TCR beta cDNA molecule by a template-switch 5' adaptor carrying 12 random nucleotides. Each sample yielded at least 2.5 million CDR3-containing paired-end reads. All of the RNA was converted into first-strand cDNA using the Mint cDNA synthesis kit, with a TRBC-specific oligonucleotide serving as the primer. Following uracil-DNA glycosylase treatment, all cDNA underwent a first 18-cycle PCR with the universal primers M1SS and BC2_uni_R. From the authors' description of their analysis: Normalization of each sample was performed by random selection of 1 million high-quality reads, each carrying a distinct molecular identifier. Reads sharing molecular identifiers were discarded rather than binned into consensus sequences. CDR3 identification, clonotype clustering and error correction used MiTCR with a Q25 quality threshold and the strictest error-elimination algorithm. A nonparametric unseen species model with Euler transformation was used to estimate lower-bound total TCR beta diversity. Starting from the raw public reads, TCRdb applied fastp trimming at Q25, assembled clones with MiXCR and retained in-frame beta chains. Entries that share a CDR3 protein sequence are merged under the most common genes and DNA. V and J calls and clone size were set by TCRdb, not the authors. This sample lists about 780,000 distinct CDR3 sequences; roughly 25% were detected once. Of the sample, around 3% is held by the ten largest clones.

This sample was shared with a second study, whose subject was T cells of mothers and their children. The second investigation adds: The donors were nine systemically healthy Caucasian individuals, made up of three mothers and their six children. cDNA synthesis used all of the extracted RNA, with about 1.5 ug of RNA in each 15 ul reaction. In the second PCR, sample barcodes and 2-4 random nucleotides were introduced via the M1S primer. Over 8.5 million TCR beta CDR3 reads were obtained for each mother, and approximately 2.9 million reads were obtained for each child. Thymic selection similarly shapes TCR recombination output in related and unrelated pairs, with minor effect from inherited differences. Normalized repertoire overlap in related mother-child pairs was always slightly higher than in unrelated mother-child pairs, but the difference was never significant. Persistent microchimeric T cell clones were not detected, at a sensitivity of approximately 100 clones per million clonotypes. Deep NGS was used in the study to compare the TCR beta repertoires of mothers and children and to look for features that separate related mother-child pairs from unrelated individuals. The mean age was roughly 40 +/- 4 years for the mothers and about 10 +/- 4 years for the children. After adapter ligation was performed with NEBNext reagents, the libraries were sequenced on an Illumina HiSeq 2000 with 100+100 nt paired-end reads. To avoid cross-contamination, the mother libraries and the child libraries were prepared a month apart and sequenced in separate runs. For each donor, between roughly 450,000 and 2,200,000 distinct TCR beta clonotypes were identified. Naive TCR beta clonotypes were estimated from low-frequency clonotypes matched to each donor's FACS-determined naive share, without sorting.

The V gene is TRBV24-1 and the J gene is TRBJ2-1, with 7 bases aligning to TRBD1. The sequenced sample was blood. This receptor was obtained from a boy under 18 in good health. CDR3 loop: CATSAAGGSYNEQFF. The base sequence is TGTGCCACCAGTGCTGCAGGGGGCTCCTACAATGAGCAGTTCTTC.